The subject of this entry is one T cell receptor beta chain. Its specificity is unknown. Making TCR cDNA involved 5'RACE template switching, which added UMIs and a universal primer site. MiXCR, run by TCRdb on the 5' RACE reads, gives a single entry per CDR3 protein. The repertoire holds 310,000 or so distinct CDR3 sequences, 6.8% seen once, with 15% to 20% in the top ten. These data come from a study of T cells after yellow fever vaccination. Findings and caveats of the study: Subsequent booster samples again held most clones from primary vaccination (more than 95% CD4, 85% to 90% CD8).

Germline CDR1 and CDR2: SGHTA and FQGNSA. V dropped 5 bases and J dropped 4; count of bases not matched to a gene: 7. The CDR3 totals 14 residues. The rearrangement joins TRBV7-2 to TRBJ1-2, with 7 bases that match TRBD1. The sequenced sample was PBMCs, obtained 45 days after the first yellow fever vaccination. This receptor was obtained from a man between 18 and 29 years old who received the YFV17D yellow fever vaccine. The CDR3: CASSEQGTSYGYTF. The CDR3 nucleotides are TGTGCCAGCAGCGAACAGGGGACCTCCTATGGCTACACCTTC.